The 2 T cell receptor beta chains given below trace back to one sample, sequenced in a study of regulatory T cells in long-lasting Graves disease. Time point denoted: persistent/refractory GD, antithyroid drugs over 5 years with positive TRAb. The TCR library used RNA extracted from PBMCs. According to the study, TCR beta libraries were built with iRepertoire HTBI primers and CDR3-region Arm-PCR. TCRdb reanalysed the multiplex PCR reads using MiXCR and keeps one entry per CDR3 protein. The table includes about 290,000 distinct CDR3 sequences, around 23% detected once. Here the sequenced sample was peripheral blood mononuclear cells (PBMCs), taken when the disease was refractory, from a patient treated with antithyroid drugs. These receptors originate from a female donor with Graves disease.

V usage is TRBV30 and J usage is TRBJ1-6, with 8 bases matching TRBD1. Germline CDR1 and CDR2: GTSNPN and SVGIG (reference sequence). The CDR3 covers 16 residues. J lost 4 bases, V lost 4 bases, and 9 bases had no gene match. The CDR3 coding sequence is TGTGCCTGGACAAGGACAGGGCTGACGTATAATTCACCCCTCCACTTT. Protein: CAWTRTGLTYNSPLHF. The variable domain in full, with the rest retrieved from reference TRBV30 and TRBJ1-6, is SQTIHQWPATLVQPVGSPLSLECTVEGTSNPNLYWYRQAAGRGLQLLFYSVGIGQISSEVPQNLSASRPQDRQFILSSKKLLLSDSGFYLCAWTRTGLTYNSPLHFGNGTRLTVT.

Ten or more counts support this clonotype. The chain is built from TRBV12-3 or TRBV12-4 and TRBJ2-7; TRBD2 matches at 11 bases. This CDR3 contains 14 residues. Trimming cost V 4 bases and J 3 bases; bases outside gene matches: 2. CDR3 sequence (DNA): TGTGCCAGCAGTTATACTAGCGGGAGCTACGAGCAGTACTTC. This sequence encodes CASSYTSGSYEQYF.